This T cell receptor (beta chain) was sequenced in a study of CD8+ T cells in alopecia areata. Study observations and caveats: Relative to normal scalp, lesional scalp, especially alopecia totalis/universalis, showed higher clonality.

The sequencing template was cDNA reverse transcribed from extracted RNA. The data were produced by immunoSEQ multiplex PCR, yet TCRdb's version contains in-frame clones alone and is incomplete. This sample has fewer than 200,000 clones; less than 80% occur once, and the top ten carry 11% to 15%. Stated treatment: oral pan-JAK inhibitor, 5-10 mg twice daily. Individuals with alopecia areata gave both lesional scalp punch biopsies and peripheral blood for collection. Trimming took 4 bases from V and 7 from J, leaving 10 bases between them. The CDR3 totals 13 residues. In germline, CDR1 is SEHNR, CDR2 FQNEAQ (reference sequence). About this clone: Its antigen is not identified.

This chain uses TRBV7-9 with TRBJ1-4; D remains ambiguous. This clonotype was sampled from a human donor with alopecia areata. The input for sequencing was CD4+ T cells sorted from blood, taken at week 24, from a patient treated with tofacitinib. The CDR3 loop reads CASSSFKSEKLFF. Here the CDR3 DNA reads TGTGCCAGCAGCTCATTTAAATCTGAAAAACTGTTTTTT.